These 15 T cell receptor beta chains originate from one sample sequenced in a study of Graves' ophthalmopathy and Graves' hyperthyroidism. Investigators amplified TCR beta CDR3 regions from RNA transcripts. The workflow started with a first-round RT-PCR run with HTBI primers and then moved on to a second-round multiplex PCR. From the multiplex PCR reads, TCRdb called clonotypes with MiXCR, one entry per CDR3 protein. This table holds 580,000 or so distinct CDR3 sequences, less than 45% found once. Specimen: peripheral blood or thyroid tissue (not recorded which). These receptor sequences come from an adult man with Graves' hyperthyroidism.

The chain carries TRBV25-1 and TRBJ1-2; 7 bases are a match to TRBD1. Germline-derived CDR1 and CDR2 are MGHDK and SYGVNS. J gave up 6 bases and V 3 bases, and 13 bases lay outside the gene matches. This CDR3 comprises 16 residues. The CDR3 spells CASSDNPRDREDGYTF. CDR3 in DNA: TGTGCCAGCAGTGATAATCCCCGGGACAGAGAGGATGGCTACACCTTC.

Ten or more counts support this clonotype. The rearrangement uses TRBV10-3 and TRBJ2-7; D possibly uses TRBD1 or TRBD2 (6 bases each). V lost 10 bases and J lost 5, with 27 bases in between. The CDR3 extends over 16 amino acids. The germline V gene encodes CDR1 ENHRY and CDR2 SYGVKD. The CDR3 protein is CATRGLGGPVEDEQYF. CDR3 in DNA: TGTGCCACCCGTGGGTTGGGGGGCCCAGTCGAGGACGAGCAGTACTTC.

About this clonotype itself: This CDR3 is missing its conserved last phenylalanine or tryptophan, likely due to a read error. The chain combines TRBV4-1 with TRBJ2-7; D gene uncertain. The CDR3 sequence is 13 residues long. Germline V lookup: CDR1 MGHRA, CDR2 YSYEKL. Deletions cut 0 bases from V and 1 base from J, with 4 bases between. This CDR3 is CASSQESSYEQYS. CDR3 sequence (DNA): TGCGCCAGCAGCCAAGAGTCTTCCTACGAGCAGTACTCC.

On this clonotype itself: This sequence may be a read error, since a much larger clone differs from it by one base. The chain has TRBV12-3 or TRBV12-4 and TRBJ1-1; tentatively, D is TRBD1 (6 bases). The CDR3 consists of 13 residues. The chain's CDR3 is CVSNDGTSSEAFF. The CDR3 nucleotides read TGTGTCAGCAACGACGGGACAAGCTCTGAAGCTTTCTTT.

The chain recombines TRBV5-1 with TRBJ1-3, with D maybe TRBD1 (6 bases). V gave up 3 bases and J gave up 0 bases, with 10 bases separating them. Per germline, CDR1 SGHRS and CDR2 YFSETQ. The length of the CDR3 is 15 residues. For the CDR3, the DNA is TGCGCCAGCAGCTCGGGGGCTTTCTCTGGAAACACCATATATTTT. This sequence encodes CASSSGAFSGNTIYF.

The chain couples TRBV20-1 to TRBJ1-2, with 7 nucleotides matching TRBD1. The V and J ends lost 0 bases and 0 bases, in that order; junction bases with no gene match: 10. Germline-derived CDR1 and CDR2 are DFQATT and SNEGSKA (reference sequence). The CDR3 is 17 residues long. The CDR3 here is CSARDPQGGRTNYGYTF. In DNA form, the CDR3 reads TGCAGTGCTAGAGATCCGCAGGGGGGCAGAACTAACTATGGCTACACCTTC.

The CDR3, as DNA: TGCAGCGTCGATCTAGGAACAGGGAGCTCCTACGAGCAGTACTTC. It is translated as CSVDLGTGSSYEQYF. The genes are TRBV29-1 and TRBJ2-7; D possibly corresponds to TRBD1 (6 bases). The germline V gene has CDR1 SQVTM and CDR2 ANQGSEA. V lost 6 bases, J lost 0 bases, and 18 bases lay in between. The CDR3 contains 15 residues.

This clonotype appeared many times. The V and J genes are TRBV12-3 or TRBV12-4 and TRBJ2-7, with TRBD2 matching over 9 bases. The trim removed 2 bases at V and 5 bases at J, leaving 4 bases unmatched. The CDR3 is 14 residues long. CDR3 sequence reads: CASSLRGRAHEQYF. The CDR3 DNA reads as TGTGCCAGCAGTTTACGCGGGAGGGCCCACGAGCAGTACTTC.

This clonotype came up a few times. The chain couples TRBV2 to TRBJ1-1; D perhaps matches TRBD1 (5 bases). The CDR3 consists of 14 residues. CDR1 and CDR2 (germline): SNHLY, FYNNEI. The V end was cut by 2 bases, the J end by 7 bases, with 14 bases between. The CDR3, as DNA: TGTGCCAGCAGTGAAACGAGGGGTGGTAATGAAGCTTTCTTT. As protein: CASSETRGGNEAFF.

The chain carries TRBV20-1 and TRBJ1-1, with a tentative D call TRBD1 (5 bases). The germline CDR1 and CDR2 sequences are DFQATT and SNEGSKA (reference sequence). The CDR3 loop spans 14 amino acids. V lost 5 bases, J lost 1 base, and 14 bases lay in between. This CDR3 is CSARDGHQNTEAFF. CDR3 in DNA: TGCAGTGCTCGGGACGGACATCAGAACACTGAAGCTTTCTTT.

There are a few counts of this clonotype. The genes are TRBV3-1 and TRBJ2-2, with D hard to call. The CDR3 extends over 13 amino acids. Germline assignment: CDR1 LGHDT and CDR2 YNNKEL (reference sequence). V lost 2 bases to trimming and J lost 5 bases, with 6 bases between them. The CDR3 is CASSQSRTGELFF. CDR3 sequence (DNA): TGTGCCAGCAGCCAAAGCCGGACCGGGGAGCTGTTTTTT.

Comment on this clonotype: The conserved final phenylalanine or tryptophan is absent from the CDR3, which likely points to a read error. The chain links TRBV7-8 to TRBJ1-2; D is possibly TRBD1 (5 bases). V was trimmed by 8 bases and J by 0 bases, leaving 19 bases between them. The CDR3 contains 16 residues. Per germline, CDR1 SGHVS and CDR2 FQNEAQ. CDR3 sequence reads: CASSPPPGTTNYGYTL. CDR3 bases: TGTGCCAGCTCACCACCGCCGGGGACCACTAACTATGGCTACACCCTC.

This clonotype was counted once. Its ends do not fully match the called genes, so a read error is possible. The chain recombines TRBV9 with TRBJ2-2; possibly TRBD1 or TRBD2 for D (6 bases each). The CDR3 is 15 residues long. CDR1 is SGDLS, CDR2 YYNGEE, per germline. CDR3 sequence reads: CASSAQGGTAGELSF. The DNA of the CDR3 is TGTGCCAGCAGCGCCCAAGGGGGGACCGCCGGGGAGCTGTCTTTT.

Note on this clonotype: One junction end does not reproduce the germline sequence, and a read error may be involved. This CDR3 is CASSKPSSDERLFF. The CDR3 nucleotides are TGTGCCAGCAGTAAGCCCAGTTCTGATGAAAGACTGTTTTTT. The chain uses TRBV2 and TRBJ1-4; D is ambiguous. This CDR3 has 14 amino acids. The germline gives CDR1 SNHLY, CDR2 FYNNEI.

This clonotype turned up a few times. The chain combines TRBV7-9 with TRBJ2-5; 7 bases align to TRBD1. CDR1 SEHNR and CDR2 FQNEAQ come from the germline V gene (reference sequence). The J segment lost 3 bases and the V segment lost 5 bases, leaving 15 bases of the junction unmatched. This CDR3 is built from 17 residues. CDR3: CASSREGTAFGKETQYF. The CDR3 DNA is TGTGCCAGCAGCCGAGAGGGGACAGCTTTTGGCAAAGAGACCCAGTACTTC. The entire variable domain, with the rest obtained from reference TRBV7-9 and TRBJ2-5, is as follows: DTGVSQNPRHKITKRGQNVTFRCDPISEHNRLYWYRQTLGQGPEFLTYFQNEAQLEKSRLLSDRFSAERPKGSFSTLEIQRTEQGDSAMYLCASSREGTAFGKETQYFGPGTRLLVL.